Given below is one T cell receptor beta chain in context. The CDR3 contains 14 residues. CDR1 is LNHDA and CDR2 is SQIVND in the germline V gene (reference sequence). V lost 7 bases and J 2 bases, leaving 11 bases between the germline ends. The sample originates from a study of control samples from healthy donors and cancer patients. Using immunoSEQ multiplex PCR, the repertoire was profiled, and TCRdb retains in-frame clones only, with some absent. The sample gives about 150,000 clones, roughly 94% of which show up once; 5.5% to 6% is in the top ten. The gene calls are TRBV19 and TRBJ1-4; D not resolved. The sample consisted of blood. This sequence originates from a man in his forties in good health. The CDR3 nucleotides read TGTGCCAGTACTCGTACACCGACTAATGAAAAACTGTTTTTT. This codes for CASTRTPTNEKLFF.